This is a list of T cell receptor beta chains from one sample in a study of blood T cell dynamics during melanoma immunotherapy. Sequenced by immunoSEQ multiplex PCR; TCRdb stores in-frame clones only, minus some. The repertoire holds around 13,000 clones, 70% to 85% seen once, with roughly 9% in the top ten. The sequences come from blood, collected from a patient treated with checkpoint blockade. The origin of the receptors is a human donor with melanoma. Both conserved end residues are part of each CDR3.

V	J	CDR3
TRBV9	TRBJ2-7	CASSVGGRSDEQYF
TRBV4-2	TRBJ2-2	CASSQERVGTGETGELFF
TRBV7-8	TRBJ2-7	CASSGYRDEQYF
TRBV7-2	TRBJ1-1	CASSGRAIGAFF
TRBV7-8	TRBJ2-2	CASSLVRLAGANTGELFF
TRBV6-5	TRBJ2-5	CASSRGPGETQYF
TRBV23-1	TRBJ1-4	CATPGQGAPANEKLFF
TRBV11-3	TRBJ2-1	CASSSDGYYNEQFF
TRBV9	TRBJ1-1	CASSGLGTSKGAFF
TRBV19	TRBJ2-5	CASSIGGEGETQYF
TRBV10-1	TRBJ1-3	CASTGPARDGSSGNTIYF
TRBV4-3	TRBJ1-5	CASSQSTGGGRPQHF
TRBV19	TRBJ2-7	CASSMKPGQGHSYEQYF
TRBV19	TRBJ2-1	CASQGRGDPYNEQFF
TRBV7-6	TRBJ2-7	CASSYEGRATHEQYF
TRBV9	TRBJ2-5	CASSVNDRGSRETQYF
TRBV6-5	TRBJ1-6	CASSETGAYNSPLHF
TRBV2	TRBJ2-1	CASSSGTSGSHNEQFF
TRBV15	TRBJ2-6	CATSRHQASGANVLTF